This TCR beta chain is from a study of cytomegalovirus exposure and HLA in healthy donors. Study context: The approximately 120 validation repertoires were reported in a later analysis to have been generated on the same platform as the 500 to 700 first-cohort repertoires.

The assay was immunoSEQ multiplex PCR, and TCRdb's table has in-frame clones only and misses some. The sample holds approximately 59,000 clones, 85% to 95% seen once. Deletions cut 5 bases from V and 7 bases from J, with 14 bases between. This CDR3 comprises 14 residues. Looked up from germline, CDR1 is SGHTA and CDR2 is FQGNSA. The validation cohort, a group of 90 to 150 subjects, included the donors and was separate from the roughly 700-subject first cohort. Material: PBMCs. The chain employs TRBV7-2 and TRBJ2-2; a possible D gene is TRBD2 (5 bases). This receptor was identified in a man aged 18 to 29 in good health and CMV-seropositive. CDR3 sequence reads: CASSRQSEGGELFF. The CDR3 nucleotides are TGTGCCAGCAGCCGCCAGAGTGAGGGCGGGGAGCTGTTTTTT.